The rows below give T cell receptor beta chains drawn from one sample of a study of cytomegalovirus exposure and HLA in healthy donors. Sequencing used immunoSEQ multiplex PCR; TCRdb keeps in-frame clones, though not all of them. The sample holds 210,000 or so clones, roughly 81% seen once. The sample was PBMCs. Receptors were obtained from a girl aged 2 to 10 in good health and CMV-seronegative. Each CDR3 is given with its conserved first and last residue.

J gene: TRBJ1-1; V gene: TRBV18; CDR3 length: 14; CDR3 protein: CASSPKGQDTEAFF
J gene: TRBJ2-5; V gene: TRBV21-1; CDR3 length: 20; CDR3 protein: CASSKAKGTSGRIEGKTQYF
J gene: TRBJ2-1; V gene: TRBV2; CDR3 length: 14; CDR3 protein: CASKTRTSANEQFF
J gene: TRBJ2-7; V gene: TRBV30; CDR3 length: 12; CDR3 protein: CAWSATGIEQYF
J gene: TRBJ2-7; V gene: TRBV5-1; CDR3 length: 15; CDR3 protein: CASSRLAGGPYEQYF
J gene: TRBJ1-2; V gene: TRBV16; CDR3 length: 14; CDR3 protein: CASSQGQGAYGYTF
J gene: TRBJ1-5; V gene: TRBV19; CDR3 length: 15; CDR3 protein: CASSIRGDSNQPQHF
J gene: TRBJ2-7; V gene: TRBV14; CDR3 length: 14; CDR3 protein: CASSRGRGHHEQYF
J gene: TRBJ1-2; V gene: TRBV5-4; CDR3 length: 14; CDR3 protein: CASSPGQGDYGYTF
J gene: TRBJ2-3; V gene: TRBV30; CDR3 length: 15; CDR3 protein: CAWSPTLGTSHTQYF